This T cell receptor beta chain was captured by sequencing in a study of CD8+ T cells in alopecia areata. Study-wide background: Administration of oral tofacitinib to treated patients was at 5 to 10 mg twice daily. Points from the study as a whole: Affected scalp, especially in alopecia totalis/universalis, had a higher clonality than normal scalp did.

Reverse transcribed after extraction, RNA yielded cDNA as the sequencing template. Profiling relied on immunoSEQ multiplex PCR, and the TCRdb table lists in-frame clones only, not all of them. The sample yields over 150,000 clones, 63% seen once. Both peripheral blood and punch biopsies of lesional scalp skin were obtained from patients who had alopecia areata. Details on this clone: What it binds is unknown.

Germline-derived CDR1 and CDR2 are SGHTA and FQGNSA. The CDR3 contains 15 residues. J lost 11 bases, V lost 1 base, and 9 bases had no gene match. Sequenced here: CD4+ T cells sorted from blood, sampled at week 0. This chain links TRBV7-2 with TRBJ2-3, with 10 bases identical to TRBD2. The sequence was collected from a human donor with alopecia areata. In nucleotides, the CDR3 is TGTGCCAGCAGCTTAGTTACGCTAGCGGGGGCCCAGCAGTATTTT. It yields the protein CASSLVTLAGAQQYF. The full variable domain, in which reference TRBV7-2 and TRBJ2-3 provide the parts outside the CDR3, is GAGVSQSPSNKVTEKGKDVELRCDPISGHTALYWYRQSLGQGLEFLIYFQGNSAPDKSGLPSDRFSAERTGGSVSTLTIQRTQQEDSAVYLCASSLVTLAGAQQYFGPGTRLTVL.